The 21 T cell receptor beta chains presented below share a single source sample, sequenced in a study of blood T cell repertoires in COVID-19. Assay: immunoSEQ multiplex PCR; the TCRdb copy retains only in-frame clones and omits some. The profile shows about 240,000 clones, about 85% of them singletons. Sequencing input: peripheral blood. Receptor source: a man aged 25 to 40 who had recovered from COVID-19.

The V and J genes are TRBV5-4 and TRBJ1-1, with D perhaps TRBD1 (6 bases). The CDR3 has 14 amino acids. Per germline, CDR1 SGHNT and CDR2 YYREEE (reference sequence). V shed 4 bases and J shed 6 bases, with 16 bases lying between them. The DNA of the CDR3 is TGTGCCAGCAGCCTCGCCGGGGGGGCTTCTGAAGCTTTCTTT. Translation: CASSLAGGASEAFF.

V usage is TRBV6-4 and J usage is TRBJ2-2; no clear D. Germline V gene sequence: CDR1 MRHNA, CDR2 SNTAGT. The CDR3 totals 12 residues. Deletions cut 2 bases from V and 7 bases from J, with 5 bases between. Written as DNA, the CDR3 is TGTGCCAGCAGTGACAACTACGGGGAGCTGTTTTTT. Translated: CASSDNYGELFF.

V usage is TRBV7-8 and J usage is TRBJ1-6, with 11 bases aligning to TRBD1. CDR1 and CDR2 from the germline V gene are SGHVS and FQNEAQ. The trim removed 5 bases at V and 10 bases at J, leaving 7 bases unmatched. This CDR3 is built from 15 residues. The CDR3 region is CASSAGQGAVSPLHF. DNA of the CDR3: TGTGCCAGCAGCGCCGGACAGGGGGCTGTCTCACCCCTCCACTTT.

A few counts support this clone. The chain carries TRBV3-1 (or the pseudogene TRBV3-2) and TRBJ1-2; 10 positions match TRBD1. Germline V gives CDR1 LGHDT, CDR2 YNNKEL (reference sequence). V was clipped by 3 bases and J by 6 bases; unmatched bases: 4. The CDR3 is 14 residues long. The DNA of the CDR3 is TGTGCCAGCAGCCAGCCGACAGGGGGCCATGGCTACACCTTC. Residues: CASSQPTGGHGYTF.

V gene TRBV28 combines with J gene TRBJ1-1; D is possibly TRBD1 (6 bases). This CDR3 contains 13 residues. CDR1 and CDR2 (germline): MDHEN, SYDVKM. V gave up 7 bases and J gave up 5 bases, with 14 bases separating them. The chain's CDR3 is CASIPGGQTEAFF. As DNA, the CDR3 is TGTGCCAGCATCCCCGGGGGGCAAACTGAAGCTTTCTTT.

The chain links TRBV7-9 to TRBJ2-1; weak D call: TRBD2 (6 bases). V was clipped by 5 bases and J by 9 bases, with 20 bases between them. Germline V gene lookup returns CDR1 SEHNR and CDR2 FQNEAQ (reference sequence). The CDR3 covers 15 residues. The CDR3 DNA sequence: TGTGCCAGCAGCACCTCCGGCCACCGGGGGAGTGAGCAGTTCTTC. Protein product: CASSTSGHRGSEQFF.

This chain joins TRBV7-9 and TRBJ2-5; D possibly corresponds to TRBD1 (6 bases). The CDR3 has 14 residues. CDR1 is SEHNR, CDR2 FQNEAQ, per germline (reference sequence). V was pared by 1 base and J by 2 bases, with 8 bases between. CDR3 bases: TGTGCCAGCAGCTTAGGGACAGCGCAAGAGACCCAGTACTTC. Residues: CASSLGTAQETQYF.

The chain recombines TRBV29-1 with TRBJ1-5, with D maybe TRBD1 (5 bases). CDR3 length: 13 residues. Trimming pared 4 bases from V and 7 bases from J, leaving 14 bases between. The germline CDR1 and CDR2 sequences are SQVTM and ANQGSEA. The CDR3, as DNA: TGCAGCGTTGCTCCGGGGGTGGAACAGCCCCAGCATTTT. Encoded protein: CSVAPGVEQPQHF.

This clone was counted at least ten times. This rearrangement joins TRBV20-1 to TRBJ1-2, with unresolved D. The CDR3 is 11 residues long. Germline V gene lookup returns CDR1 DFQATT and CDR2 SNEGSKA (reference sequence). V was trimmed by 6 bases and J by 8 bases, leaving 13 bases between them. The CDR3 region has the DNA TGCAGTGCCATCCCCGCGGGCGGCTACACCTTC. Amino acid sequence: CSAIPAGGYTF.

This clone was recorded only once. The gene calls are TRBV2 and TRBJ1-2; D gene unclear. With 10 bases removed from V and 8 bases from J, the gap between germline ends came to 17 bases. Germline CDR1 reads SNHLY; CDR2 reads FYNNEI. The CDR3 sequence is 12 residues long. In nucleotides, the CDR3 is TGTGCCACCAGGTCTTCGTATGTCGGCTACACCTTC. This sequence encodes CATRSSYVGYTF. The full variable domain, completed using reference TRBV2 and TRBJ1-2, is EPEVTQTPSHQVTQMGQEVILRCVPISNHLYFYWYRQILGQKVEFLVSFYNNEISEKSEIFDDQFSVERPDGSNFTLKIRSTKLEDSAMYFCATRSSYVGYTFGSGTRLTVV.

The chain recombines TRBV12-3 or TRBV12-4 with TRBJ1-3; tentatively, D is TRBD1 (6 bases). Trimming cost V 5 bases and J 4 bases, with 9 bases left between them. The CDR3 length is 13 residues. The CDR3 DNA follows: TGTGCCAGCAGTCGAGACAGGGGAAACACCATATATTTT. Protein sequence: CASSRDRGNTIYF.

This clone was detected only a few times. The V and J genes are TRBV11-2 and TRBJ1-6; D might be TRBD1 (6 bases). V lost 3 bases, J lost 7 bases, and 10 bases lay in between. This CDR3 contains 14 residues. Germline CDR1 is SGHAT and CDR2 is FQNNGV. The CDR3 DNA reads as TGTGCCAGCAGCTTCAGGGGAAACAATTCACCCCTCCACTTT. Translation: CASSFRGNNSPLHF.

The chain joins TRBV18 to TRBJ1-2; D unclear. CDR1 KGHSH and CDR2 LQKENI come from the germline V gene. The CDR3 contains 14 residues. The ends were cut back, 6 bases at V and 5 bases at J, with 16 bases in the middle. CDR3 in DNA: TGTGCCAGCTCCTCCGGAGGAGCTGGGTATGGCTACACCTTC. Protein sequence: CASSSGGAGYGYTF.

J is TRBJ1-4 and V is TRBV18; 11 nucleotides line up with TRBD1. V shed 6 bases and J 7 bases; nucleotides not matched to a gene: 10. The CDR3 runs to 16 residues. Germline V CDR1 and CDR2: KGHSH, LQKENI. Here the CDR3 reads CASSATRTGGFEKLFF. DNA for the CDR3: TGTGCCAGCTCTGCCACAAGGACAGGGGGCTTTGAAAAACTGTTTTTT.

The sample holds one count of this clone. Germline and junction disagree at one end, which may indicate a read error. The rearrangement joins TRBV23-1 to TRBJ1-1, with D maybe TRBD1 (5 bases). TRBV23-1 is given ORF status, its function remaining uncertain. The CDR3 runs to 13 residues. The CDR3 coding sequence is TGCGCCAGCAGTCAGGTCGGGTCCAGGGAAGGTTTCTTT. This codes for CASSQVGSREGFF.

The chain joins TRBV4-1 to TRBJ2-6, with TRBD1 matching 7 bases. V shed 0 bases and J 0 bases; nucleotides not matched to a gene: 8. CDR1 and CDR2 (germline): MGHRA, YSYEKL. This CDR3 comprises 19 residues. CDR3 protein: CASSQEPDRTFSGANVLTF. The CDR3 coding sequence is TGCGCCAGCAGCCAAGAACCGGACAGGACCTTCTCTGGGGCCAACGTCCTGACTTTC.

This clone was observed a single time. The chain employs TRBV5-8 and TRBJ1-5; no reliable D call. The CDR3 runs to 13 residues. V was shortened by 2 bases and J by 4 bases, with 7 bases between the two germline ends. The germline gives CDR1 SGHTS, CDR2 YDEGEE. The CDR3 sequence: CASSFGGNQPQHF. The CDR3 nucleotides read TGTGCCAGCAGCTTTGGCGGGAATCAGCCCCAGCATTTT.

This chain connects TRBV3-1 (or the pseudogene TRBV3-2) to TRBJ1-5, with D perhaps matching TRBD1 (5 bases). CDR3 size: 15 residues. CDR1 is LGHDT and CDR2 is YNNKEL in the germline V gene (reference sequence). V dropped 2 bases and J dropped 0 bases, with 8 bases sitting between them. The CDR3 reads CASSQQGHSNQPQHF. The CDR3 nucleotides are TGTGCCAGCAGCCAACAGGGCCATAGCAATCAGCCCCAGCATTTT.

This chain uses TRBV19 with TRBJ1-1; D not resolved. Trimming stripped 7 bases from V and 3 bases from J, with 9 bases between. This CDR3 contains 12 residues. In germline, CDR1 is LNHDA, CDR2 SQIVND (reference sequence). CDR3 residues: CASKWRDTEAFF. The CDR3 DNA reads TGTGCCAGTAAATGGAGGGACACTGAAGCTTTCTTT.

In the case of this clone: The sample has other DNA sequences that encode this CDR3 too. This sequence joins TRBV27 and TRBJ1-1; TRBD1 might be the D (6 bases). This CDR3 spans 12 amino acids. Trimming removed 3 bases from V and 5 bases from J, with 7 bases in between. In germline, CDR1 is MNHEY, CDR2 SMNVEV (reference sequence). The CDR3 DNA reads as TGTGCCAGCAGTTTTAGGGGGACTGAAGCTTTCTTT. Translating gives CASSFRGTEAFF.

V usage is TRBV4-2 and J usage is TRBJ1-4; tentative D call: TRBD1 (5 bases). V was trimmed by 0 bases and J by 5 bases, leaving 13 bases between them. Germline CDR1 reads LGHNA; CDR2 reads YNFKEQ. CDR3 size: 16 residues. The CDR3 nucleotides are TGTGCCAGCAGCCAAGATGTGGGCGGGGGGAATGAAAAACTGTTTTTT. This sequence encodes CASSQDVGGGNEKLFF.